These 8 T cell receptor beta chains were all obtained from the same sample, sequenced in a study of low-dose radiotherapy and immunotherapy resistance in tumors. TRAV- and TRBV-specific primers, spanning alpha and beta chains, primed first-strand cDNA. It was with a constant-region primer and a V-primer adapter that TCRs were amplified over around 20 PCR cycles. TCRdb analysed the reads with MiXCR anew, one entry per CDR3 protein. The profile shows roughly 8,300 distinct CDR3 sequences, about 61% of them singletons. The receptors were sampled from a human donor with advanced metastatic prostate, ovarian, gallbladder or colorectal cancer (not recorded which). This table probably holds off-target reads from a library built for another chain.

The CDR3 region has the DNA TGCAGCGTTCGGTCAGCTAGGCCCAATCAGCCCCAGCATTTT. Its protein product is CSVRSARPNQPQHF. The rearrangement links TRBV29-1 to TRBJ1-5, with D unresolved. The V gene lost 5 bases and the J gene lost 3 bases, with 14 bases spanning the gap. Germline CDR1 reads SQVTM; CDR2 reads ANQGSEA. The CDR3 is 14 residues long. Filled out from reference TRBV29-1 and TRBJ1-5, the complete variable domain reads SAVISQKPSRDICQRGTSLTIQCQVDSQVTMMFWYRQQPGQSLTLIATANQGSEATYESGFVIDKFPISRPNLTFSTLTVSNMSPEDSSIYLCSVRSARPNQPQHFGDGTRLSIL.

The chain recombines TRBV20-1 with TRBJ1-5, with D perhaps matching TRBD1 (5 bases). The germline gives CDR1 DFQATT, CDR2 SNEGSKA (reference sequence). The CDR3 runs 16 residues. V gave up 1 base and J gave up 1 base, with 14 bases separating them. CDR3 residues: CSARARSRASNQPQHF. The CDR3 DNA is TGCAGTGCTAGAGCACGGTCCAGGGCAAGCAATCAGCCCCAGCATTTT.

This rearrangement joins TRBV4-3 to TRBJ2-1, with D perhaps matching TRBD1 (5 bases). Deletions cut 4 bases from V and 4 bases from J, with 14 bases between. Germline assignment: CDR1 LGHNA and CDR2 YSLEER. CDR3 length: 15 amino acids. The CDR3 DNA reads TGCGCCAGCAGCCTTTCTGGGGCGGTATACAATGAGCAGTTCTTC. Its translation: CASSLSGAVYNEQFF.

The chain carries TRBV7-1 and TRBJ1-1, with TRBD1 as a possible D gene (5 bases). Being an ORF, TRBV7-1 has a function that is uncertain. CDR3 length: 17 residues. Between the trimmed V and J ends, which lost 7 bases and 0 bases, there was a span of 21 bases. CDR3 region: CASTESGSRGVNTEAFF. The CDR3 coding sequence is TGTGCCAGCACCGAAAGTGGCTCCCGAGGGGTGAACACTGAAGCTTTCTTT.

The chain couples TRBV25-1 to TRBJ1-1; no firm D call. Germline V gene sequence: CDR1 MGHDK, CDR2 SYGVNS. This CDR3 region has 11 residues. The V end lost 7 bases, the J end lost 1 base, and 4 bases lay between the germline ends. This CDR3 is CASTENTEAFF. CDR3 in DNA: TGTGCCAGCACAGAGAACACTGAAGCTTTCTTT.

This clonotype was detected a few times. V gene TRBV6-4 combines with J gene TRBJ2-3; maybe TRBD2 (7 bases). Trimming left V 0 bases short and J 4 bases short, with 11 bases between. Per the germline V gene, CDR1 is MRHNA and CDR2 is SNTAGT. This CDR3 has 15 residues. The CDR3 region has the DNA TGTGCCAGCAGTGACTCCGGGGGGCCGGCAGATACGCAGTATTTT. Protein product: CASSDSGGPADTQYF.

This chain joins TRBV24-1 and TRBJ2-1; unclear D gene. The CDR3 contains 13 residues. Germline assignment: CDR1 KGHDR and CDR2 SFDVKD. V was trimmed by 3 bases and J by 7 bases, leaving 9 bases between them. This chain's CDR3 is CATSDPTRNEQFF. CDR3 bases: TGTGCCACCAGTGATCCCACACGAAATGAGCAGTTCTTC.

This chain links TRBV4-3 with TRBJ2-7; TRBD2 aligns across 7 bases. Germline V gene sequence: CDR1 LGHNA, CDR2 YSLEER. The CDR3 is 15 amino acids. The V gene end was trimmed by 0 bases and the J gene end by 6 bases; junction bases not matched to a gene: 8. The CDR3, as DNA: TGCGCCAGCAGCCAAGATATGGGAGGGCCAGTCGAGCAGTACTTC. Its translation is CASSQDMGGPVEQYF.